Presented here are 30 T cell receptor beta chains from one specimen sequenced in a study of blood T cell repertoires in COVID-19. TCRdb's table, derived via immunoSEQ multiplex PCR, lists solely in-frame clones and lacks some. The table includes nearly 250,000 clones, 86% detected once. Material: PBMCs or T cells enriched from blood (not recorded which). The receptors were gathered from a woman aged 45-65 years who had recovered from COVID-19.

The chain has TRBV6-5 and TRBJ2-2; TRBD2 aligns across 7 bases. Germline CDR1 MNHEY, CDR2 SVGAGI. V lost 2 bases, J lost 5 bases, and 5 bases stayed unmatched. The CDR3 has 15 amino acids. The CDR3 loop reads CASSYVAGVTGELFF. In nucleotides, the CDR3 is TGTGCCAGCAGTTACGTTGCGGGGGTTACCGGGGAGCTGTTTTTT.

The V gene is TRBV6-5, the J gene TRBJ1-1; 7 bases agree with TRBD1. The V segment lost 6 bases and the J segment 3 bases; nucleotides outside the gene matches: 4. Germline V CDR1 and CDR2: MNHEY, SVGAGI. The CDR3 loop spans 13 amino acids. This CDR3 is CASRYRGYTEAFF. In DNA form, the CDR3 reads TGTGCCAGCAGATACAGGGGATACACTGAAGCTTTCTTT.

The V and J genes are TRBV27 and TRBJ2-2, with 10 bases matching TRBD2. The CDR3 consists of 18 residues. V was clipped by 0 bases and J by 7 bases; unmatched bases: 11. Germline V CDR1 and CDR2: MNHEY, SMNVEV (reference sequence). CDR3 DNA: TGTGCCAGCAGTTTATCGATCCTAGCGGGAGTGAATGGCGGGGAGCTGTTTTTT. This translates into CASSLSILAGVNGGELFF.

V usage is TRBV7-9 and J usage is TRBJ1-2; D perhaps matches TRBD1 (5 bases). The CDR3 has 14 amino acids. The V and J ends lost 11 bases and 0 bases respectively, with 16 bases between them. The germline CDR1 and CDR2 sequences are SEHNR and FQNEAQ (reference sequence). CDR3 in amino acids: CAFQTGGTNYGYTF. CDR3 sequence (DNA): TGTGCCTTTCAAACAGGTGGAACTAACTATGGCTACACCTTC.

The rearrangement links TRBV16 to TRBJ2-7; TRBD2 matches at 11 bases. Looked up from germline, CDR1 is KGHSY and CDR2 is FQNENV. The CDR3 is 18 amino acids. V lost 7 bases, J lost 3 bases, and 17 bases stayed unmatched. The CDR3 region has the DNA TGTGCCAGCACCCCAGATGTAGCGGGAGGGCCCGACAGCTACGAGCAGTACTTC. Amino acids: CASTPDVAGGPDSYEQYF.

The chain recombines TRBV15 with TRBJ2-7; TRBD1 is a possible D gene (6 bases). The CDR3 loop spans 12 amino acids. Per germline, CDR1 LNHNV and CDR2 YYDKDF (reference sequence). V lost 5 bases, J lost 4 bases, and 9 bases lay in between. The CDR3: CATSPQGYEQYF. CDR3 in DNA: TGTGCCACCAGCCCACAGGGATACGAGCAGTACTTC. Combining the CDR3 with reference TRBV15 and TRBJ2-7 gives the whole variable domain DAMVIQNPRYQVTQFGKPVTLSCSQTLNHNVMYWYQQKSSQAPKLLFHYYDKDFNNEADTPDNFQSRRPNTSFCFLDIRSPGLGDTAMYLCATSPQGYEQYFGPGTRLTVT.

The chain carries TRBV6-2 or TRBV6-3 and TRBJ2-1; 8 positions match TRBD2. Germline V CDR1 and CDR2: MNHEY, SVGEGT. V shed 0 bases and J 8 bases; nucleotides not matched to a gene: 6. This CDR3 comprises 15 residues. The CDR3: CASSYSAGGRYEQFF. The CDR3 DNA reads TGTGCCAGCAGTTACTCGGCGGGGGGAAGGTATGAGCAGTTCTTC.

The chain recombines TRBV19 with TRBJ1-1, with TRBD1 matching 9 bases. Germline V CDR1 and CDR2: LNHDA, SQIVND (reference sequence). V was clipped by 5 bases and J by 11 bases; unmatched bases: 9. The CDR3 totals 13 residues. The CDR3 sequence is CASSSQQGASAFF. As DNA, the CDR3 is TGTGCCAGTAGTTCCCAACAGGGGGCATCGGCTTTCTTT.

The rearrangement links TRBV18 to TRBJ1-5, with a weak D call TRBD1 (6 bases). This CDR3 contains 14 residues. Germline CDR1 and CDR2: KGHSH and LQKENI. V lost 6 bases and J 5 bases, leaving 14 bases between the germline ends. The CDR3 region is CASSTWDTHQPQHF. In DNA, the CDR3 is TGTGCCAGCTCGACATGGGACACCCATCAGCCCCAGCATTTT. Combining the CDR3 with reference TRBV18 and TRBJ1-5 gives the whole variable domain NAGVMQNPRHLVRRRGQEARLRCSPMKGHSHVYWYRQLPEEGLKFMVYLQKENIIDESGMPKERFSAEFPKEGPSILRIQQVVRGDSAAYFCASSTWDTHQPQHFGDGTRLSIL.

The V gene is TRBV30, the J gene TRBJ2-3, with 10 bases lining up with TRBD1. Germline V gene data show CDR1 as GTSNPN and CDR2 as SVGIG (reference sequence). V shed 4 bases and J 5 bases; nucleotides not matched to a gene: 6. The CDR3 has 14 residues. The CDR3 region is CAWNDRGPGDTQYF. The DNA of the CDR3 is TGTGCCTGGAACGACAGGGGGCCTGGAGATACGCAGTATTTT.

The chain has TRBV19 and TRBJ2-1; the match to TRBD2 covers 13 bases. This CDR3 spans 16 amino acids. Germline V gives CDR1 LNHDA, CDR2 SQIVND (reference sequence). V was pared by 6 bases and J by 9 bases, with 11 bases of the junction left unmatched. CDR3 residues: CASSFYSGTSGIEQFF. CDR3 sequence (DNA): TGTGCCAGTAGCTTTTACTCCGGGACTAGCGGGATTGAGCAGTTCTTC.

The chain uses TRBV15 and TRBJ1-1; D remains ambiguous. Trimming pared 1 base from V and 0 bases from J, leaving 6 bases between. Looked up from germline, CDR1 is LNHNV and CDR2 is YYDKDF (reference sequence). CDR3 length equals 14 residues. The CDR3 loop is CATSRVVVNTEAFF. The CDR3 DNA is TGTGCCACCAGCAGAGTAGTGGTGAACACTGAAGCTTTCTTT. The full variable domain, completed using reference TRBV15 and TRBJ1-1, is DAMVIQNPRYQVTQFGKPVTLSCSQTLNHNVMYWYQQKSSQAPKLLFHYYDKDFNNEADTPDNFQSRRPNTSFCFLDIRSPGLGDTAMYLCATSRVVVNTEAFFGQGTRLTVV.

V and J are TRBV20-1 and TRBJ1-5, with a possible D match to TRBD1 (6 bases). Germline V gene lookup returns CDR1 DFQATT and CDR2 SNEGSKA (reference sequence). This CDR3 comprises 14 residues. V was shortened by 3 bases and J by 6 bases, with 15 bases between the two germline ends. CDR3 nucleotides: TGCAGTGCTAGTTTTTCAGGGGATAGTCAGCCCCAGCATTTT. Its protein product is CSASFSGDSQPQHF.

In its sample, this clone was seen once. This rearrangement joins TRBV2 to TRBJ1-3; D not resolved. Deletions cut 5 bases from V and 4 bases from J, with 9 bases between. The germline V gene encodes CDR1 SNHLY and CDR2 FYNNEI. CDR3 length equals 13 residues. Here the CDR3 DNA reads TGTGCCAGCAGTACGACACACGGAAACACCATATATTTT. Translated: CASSTTHGNTIYF.

The chain has TRBV19 and TRBJ1-4; unclear D gene. The V gene lost 7 bases and the J gene lost 2 bases, with 8 bases spanning the gap. This CDR3 spans 13 amino acids. Germline assignment: CDR1 LNHDA and CDR2 SQIVND (reference sequence). CDR3 residues: CASKEWTNEKLFF. The CDR3 nucleotides are TGTGCCAGTAAGGAGTGGACTAATGAAAAACTGTTTTTT.

This chain links TRBV14 with TRBJ2-7; 9 nucleotides match TRBD2. This CDR3 has 16 residues. Trimming removed 1 base from V and 5 bases from J; junction bases left unmatched: 9. Germline V gene lookup returns CDR1 SGHDN and CDR2 FVKESK. The CDR3: CASSQVRTSVGHEQYF. The CDR3 DNA is TGTGCCAGCAGCCAAGTCCGGACTAGCGTGGGCCACGAGCAGTACTTC.

This clone was observed a few times. The genes are TRBV28 and TRBJ1-2; 9 nucleotides match TRBD1. Germline V gives CDR1 MDHEN, CDR2 SYDVKM. V trimming: 5 bases; J trimming: 8 bases; junction bases outside the gene matches: 9. The CDR3 loop spans 14 amino acids. CDR3 sequence (DNA): TGTGCCAGCAGTGCTCCACAGGGGGCTGGCGGCTACACCTTC. Translating gives CASSAPQGAGGYTF.

V is TRBV6-2 or TRBV6-3 and J is TRBJ2-2; no definite D call. This CDR3 comprises 15 residues. Germline assignment: CDR1 MNHEY and CDR2 SVGEGT. Trimming pared 2 bases from V and 2 bases from J, leaving 9 bases between. CDR3 in DNA: TGTGCCAGCAGTTACGTACAGATTAACACCGGGGAGCTGTTTTTT. As protein: CASSYVQINTGELFF.

This chain joins TRBV6-5 and TRBJ1-1; 11 bases are shared with TRBD1. V trimming: 5 bases; J trimming: 5 bases; junction bases outside the gene matches: 4. This CDR3 contains 14 residues. Germline V gene lookup returns CDR1 MNHEY and CDR2 SVGAGI. This CDR3 reads CASSTGTGGTEAFF. CDR3 coding DNA: TGTGCCAGCAGTACAGGGACAGGGGGAACTGAAGCTTTCTTT.

The chain combines TRBV5-1 with TRBJ2-7; a weak D match, TRBD1 (7 bases). The CDR3 sequence is 13 residues long. Per the germline V gene, CDR1 is SGHRS and CDR2 is YFSETQ. V was cut by 7 bases and J by 0 bases, with 11 bases left in between. The CDR3 nucleotides read TGCGCCAGCGGGAGGACAGGCTCCTACGAGCAGTACTTC. Translated, it gives CASGRTGSYEQYF.

The V and J genes are TRBV10-1 and TRBJ2-3; the match to TRBD2 covers 8 bases. Germline loops: CDR1 WNHNN, CDR2 SYGVQD (reference sequence). The CDR3 runs to 17 residues. The junction had 6 bases not matched to a gene; V was cut back by 0 bases and J by 1 base. DNA for the CDR3: TGCGCCAGCAGTGAGTCTAGTGGCGGGGGGCGCACAGATACGCAGTATTTT. Protein: CASSESSGGGRTDTQYF.

The chain carries TRBV6-2 or TRBV6-3 and TRBJ2-1; D not certain. The V gene lost 0 bases and the J gene lost 7 bases, with 16 bases spanning the gap. The germline CDR1 and CDR2 sequences are MNHEY and SVGEGT. This CDR3 is 16 amino acids long. In nucleotides, the CDR3 is TGTGCCAGCAGTTACTCGTCCCTACCAGTGAGGAATGAGCAGTTCTTC. Translated, it gives CASSYSSLPVRNEQFF.

This clone was counted a single time. The J gene is TRBJ2-2, the V gene TRBV6-5; TRBD1 matches 7 bases. The CDR3 totals 15 residues. CDR1 MNHEY and CDR2 SVGAGI come from the germline V gene. Losses at the gene ends were 3 bases for V and 8 bases for J; bases not matched to a gene: 9. CDR3 in amino acids: CASSYDRASSGELFF. The DNA for the CDR3 is TGTGCCAGCAGTTATGACAGGGCAAGTTCTGGGGAGCTGTTTTTT.

This sequence joins TRBV2 and TRBJ2-7; the D is unclear. Germline assignment: CDR1 SNHLY and CDR2 FYNNEI. CDR3 length equals 13 residues. Trimming took 4 bases from V and 2 from J, leaving 9 bases between them. CDR3 sequence (DNA): TGTGCCAGCAGTGGACACCCTACCTACGAGCAGTACTTC. Translation gives CASSGHPTYEQYF.

This chain uses TRBV5-4 with TRBJ1-2; possibly TRBD1 for D (5 bases). The germline V gene encodes CDR1 SGHNT and CDR2 YYREEE (reference sequence). The length of the CDR3 is 18 residues. Trimming removed 0 bases from V and 0 bases from J, with 18 bases in between. CDR3 in amino acids: CASSLAGFDRTPNYGYTF. DNA for the CDR3: TGTGCCAGCAGCTTGGCCGGTTTTGACAGAACTCCTAACTATGGCTACACCTTC.

The chain is built from TRBV6-2 or TRBV6-3 and TRBJ1-3; D may be TRBD1 (5 bases). Germline V lookup: CDR1 MNHEY, CDR2 SVGEGT. The CDR3 spans 14 residues. Trimming cost V 6 bases and J 3 bases, with 12 bases left between them. CDR3 in amino acids: CASSPLRDGNTIYF. The CDR3 coding sequence is TGTGCCAGCAGCCCCCTCAGGGATGGAAACACCATATATTTT.

V and J are TRBV19 and TRBJ1-5, with D possibly matching TRBD1 (6 bases). The CDR3 is 15 amino acids. Per the germline V gene, CDR1 is LNHDA and CDR2 is SQIVND (reference sequence). Trimming pared 7 bases from V and 3 bases from J, leaving 16 bases between. DNA of the CDR3: TGTGCCAGTAAGAAACAGGGCGCCTTCAATCAGCCCCAGCATTTT. It codes for CASKKQGAFNQPQHF. The full variable domain, rest sourced from reference TRBV19 and TRBJ1-5, is DGGITQSPKYLFRKEGQNVTLSCEQNLNHDAMYWYRQDPGQGLRLIYYSQIVNDFQKGDIAEGYSVSREKKESFPLTVTSAQKNPTAFYLCASKKQGAFNQPQHFGDGTRLSIL.

The chain is built from TRBV7-8 and TRBJ2-1, with 8 bases that match TRBD1. The V gene's germline CDR1 is SGHVS and CDR2 FQNEAQ. The ends lost 3 bases at V and 2 bases at J; junction bases unmatched: 0. CDR3 length: 14 residues. The CDR3 protein is CASSFRGPYNEQFF. In DNA, the CDR3 is TGTGCCAGCAGCTTCAGGGGGCCCTACAATGAGCAGTTCTTC.

The chain recombines TRBV5-1 with TRBJ2-7, with 8 nucleotides matching TRBD2. The CDR3 spans 16 residues. The J segment lost 0 bases and the V segment lost 0 bases, leaving 5 bases of the junction unmatched. The germline gives CDR1 SGHRS, CDR2 YFSETQ. The CDR3 DNA follows: TGCGCCAGCAGCTTGGCCTCGGGGGGGTTCTCCTACGAGCAGTACTTC. Translated: CASSLASGGFSYEQYF.

The J gene is TRBJ1-1, the V gene TRBV7-8; a weak D match, TRBD1 (5 bases). The V gene's germline CDR1 is SGHVS and CDR2 FQNEAQ. V dropped 7 bases and J dropped 2 bases, with 14 bases sitting between them. The CDR3 runs 14 residues. This CDR3 reads CASTTTVINTEAFF. DNA of the CDR3: TGTGCCAGCACAACGACAGTCATTAACACTGAAGCTTTCTTT. Full variable domain (rest looked up from reference TRBV7-8 and TRBJ1-1): GAGVSQSPRYKVAKRGQDVALRCDPISGHVSLFWYQQALGQGPEFLTYFQNEAQLDKSGLPSDRFFAERPEGSVSTLKIQRTQQEDSAVYLCASTTTVINTEAFFGQGTRLTVV.